The clone carrying this T cell receptor (beta chain) turned up a few times. What it binds is unknown. Germline V gene lookup returns CDR1 SGHAT and CDR2 FQNNGV. This CDR3 has 16 amino acids. Trimming pared 1 base from V and 1 base from J, leaving 12 bases between. This sample was taken from a study of T cell repertoires in cytomegalovirus infection. Study details: Alongside well-studied HLA-B-restricted CMV epitopes, recently identified HLA-C-restricted CMV epitopes were also used. TCR beta signatures that were public indicated CMV infection and matching HLA type.

TCRdb itself ran the reads through MiXCR, one entry per CDR3 protein. There are a few hundred thousand distinct CDR3 sequences in the sample; 40% occur only once, and about 46% lies in the top ten. Study findings and constraints: Accumulated public TCR beta family frequency recognized individuals carrying CMV together with the relevant HLA. HLA-C-restricted, CMV-specific TCR beta clonotypes were dominant ex vivo.

Sequencing used cultured PBMCs, obtained from culture after CMV antigen stimulation. This TCR came from a human donor in good health (CMV status not recorded). Some clones in this sample may be carry-over from other donors' samples. The chain recombines TRBV11-2 with TRBJ2-3; D is unresolved. CDR3 DNA sequence: TGTGCCAGCAGCTTAGGCCCCGGTGTAGGCACAGATACGCAGTATTTT. Translation: CASSLGPGVGTDTQYF.